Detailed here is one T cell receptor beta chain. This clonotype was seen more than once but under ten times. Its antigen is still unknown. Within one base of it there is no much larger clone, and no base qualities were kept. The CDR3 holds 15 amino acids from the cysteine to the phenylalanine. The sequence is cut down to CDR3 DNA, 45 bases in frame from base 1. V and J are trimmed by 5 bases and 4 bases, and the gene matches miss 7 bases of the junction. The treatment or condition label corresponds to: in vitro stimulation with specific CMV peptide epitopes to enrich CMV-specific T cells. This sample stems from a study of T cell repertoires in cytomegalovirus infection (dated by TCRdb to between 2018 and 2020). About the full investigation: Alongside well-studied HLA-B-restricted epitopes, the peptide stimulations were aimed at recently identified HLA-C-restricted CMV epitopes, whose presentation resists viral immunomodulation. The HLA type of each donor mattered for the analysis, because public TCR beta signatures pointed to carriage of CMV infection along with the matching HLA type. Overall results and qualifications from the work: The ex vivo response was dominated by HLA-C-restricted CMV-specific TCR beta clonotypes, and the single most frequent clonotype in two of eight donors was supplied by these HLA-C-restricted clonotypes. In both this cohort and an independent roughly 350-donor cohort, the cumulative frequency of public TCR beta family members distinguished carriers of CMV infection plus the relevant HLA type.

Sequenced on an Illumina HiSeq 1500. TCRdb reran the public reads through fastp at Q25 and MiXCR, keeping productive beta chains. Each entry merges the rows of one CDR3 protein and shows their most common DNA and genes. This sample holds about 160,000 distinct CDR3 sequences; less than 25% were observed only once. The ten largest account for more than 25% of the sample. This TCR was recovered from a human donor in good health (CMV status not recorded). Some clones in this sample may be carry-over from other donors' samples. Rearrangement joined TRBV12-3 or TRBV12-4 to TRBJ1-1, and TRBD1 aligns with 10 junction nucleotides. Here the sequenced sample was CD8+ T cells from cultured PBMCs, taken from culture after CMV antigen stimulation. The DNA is TGTGCCAGCAGTACACGACAGGGGGCGATCACTGAAGCTTTCTTT. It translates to CASSTRQGAITEAFF.